These 30 T cell receptor beta chains were sequenced from one sample in a study of T-cell memory formation after mild COVID-19. TCRdb reprocessed the 5' RACE reads with MiXCR, giving one entry per CDR3 protein. Altogether approximately 450,000 distinct CDR3 sequences are present, about 20% being singletons, with the ten largest covering around 12%. The material sequenced was PBMCs or a T cell subset sorted from them (not recorded which). The source of these receptors is an adult woman who had mild COVID-19 (a few samples of this study predate the infection). Cell type and time point are not known.

The chain couples TRBV12-3 or TRBV12-4 to TRBJ2-5; no definite D call. The V and J ends lost 6 bases and 10 bases respectively, with 12 bases between them. The CDR3 sequence is 11 residues long. The CDR3, as DNA: TGTGCCAGCAGGGTTGACGGGCTCCAGTACTTC. This encodes CASRVDGLQYF.

The rearrangement joins TRBV4-1 to TRBJ1-3, with D tentatively TRBD1 (5 bases). Germline V CDR1 and CDR2: MGHRA, YSYEKL. Trimming left V 4 bases short and J 2 bases short, with 18 bases between. The CDR3 spans 17 residues. The CDR3 DNA sequence: TGCGCCAGCAGCCGCCAGGTGGCAGGGATGACTGGAAACACCATATATTTT. Encoded protein: CASSRQVAGMTGNTIYF.

This clonotype appeared a few times. The J gene is TRBJ2-7, the V gene TRBV27, with D perhaps being TRBD1 or TRBD2 (5 bases each). The CDR3 is made up of 13 amino acids. V shed 5 bases and J shed 5 bases, with 13 bases lying between them. Germline values: CDR1 MNHEY, CDR2 SMNVEV (reference sequence). The CDR3: CASSPGPWHEQYF. DNA for the CDR3: TGTGCCAGCAGTCCGGGGCCATGGCACGAGCAGTACTTC.

This clonotype has just one count. V is TRBV18 and J is TRBJ2-1; no clear D gene. The CDR3 sequence is 15 residues long. Trimming pared 0 bases from V and 4 bases from J, leaving 10 bases between. The V gene's germline CDR1 is KGHSH and CDR2 LQKENI. The CDR3 loop is CASSPPYRTYNEQFF. CDR3 in DNA: TGTGCCAGCTCACCACCGTACAGAACTTACAATGAGCAGTTCTTC.

The table lists this clonotype with a few counts. The chain recombines TRBV10-3 with TRBJ2-7; D is uncertain. Trimming removed 2 bases at V and 3 bases at J, with 11 bases between. The CDR3 length is 14 residues. Germline V lookup: CDR1 ENHRY, CDR2 SYGVKD. DNA of the CDR3: TGTGCCATCAGTGAGCCCCTGGTCGACTACGAGCAGTACTTC. Its protein product is CAISEPLVDYEQYF.

The table lists this clonotype with a few counts. The chain couples TRBV6-1 to TRBJ2-3; D is perhaps TRBD1 (7 bases). The germline V gene has CDR1 MNHNS and CDR2 SASEGT. The CDR3 has 16 amino acids. V shed 4 bases and J shed 0 bases, with 14 bases lying between them. CDR3 coding DNA: TGTGCCAGCAGTGCAGTCGCAGGGGGGAGCACAGATACGCAGTATTTT. This gives the protein CASSAVAGGSTDTQYF.

This clonotype was observed many times. The chain couples TRBV20-1 to TRBJ2-5; possibly TRBD1 for D (5 bases). Germline V CDR1 and CDR2: DFQATT, SNEGSKA (reference sequence). The CDR3 runs 14 residues. V was clipped by 3 bases and J by 0 bases, with 11 bases between them. The CDR3 sequence is CSARSQGYQETQYF. For the CDR3, the DNA is TGCAGTGCTAGGTCGCAGGGTTACCAAGAGACCCAGTACTTC.

The rearrangement uses TRBV6-5 and TRBJ2-2; D gene unclear. Germline loops: CDR1 MNHEY, CDR2 SVGAGI. The CDR3 contains 13 residues. The V gene lost 2 bases and the J gene lost 4 bases, with 5 bases spanning the gap. DNA of the CDR3: TGTGCCAGCAGTTACGCCCCCACCGGGGAGCTGTTTTTT. Its translation: CASSYAPTGELFF.

The chain couples TRBV10-3 to TRBJ2-2; 12 nucleotides agree with TRBD2. The V and J ends lost 3 bases and 0 bases, in that order; junction bases with no gene match: 8. Per the germline V gene, CDR1 is ENHRY and CDR2 is SYGVKD. The CDR3 consists of 19 residues. DNA of the CDR3: TGTGCCATCAGTGATCGAACCCTAGCGGGGGGGCCGAACACCGGGGAGCTGTTTTTT. This encodes CAISDRTLAGGPNTGELFF.

The table lists this clonotype with many counts. The chain recombines TRBV7-2 with TRBJ2-5; D call uncertain. The CDR3 is 13 residues long. Trimming shortened V by 0 bases and J by 4 bases, and 6 bases separated the two germline ends. Germline-derived CDR1 and CDR2 are SGHTA and FQGNSA. This CDR3 is CASSLAAGETQYF. The CDR3 DNA follows: TGTGCCAGCAGCTTAGCGGCTGGAGAGACCCAGTACTTC.

This clonotype was seen a handful of times. This chain joins TRBV29-1 and TRBJ1-5; 7 bases map to TRBD1. The germline V gene has CDR1 SQVTM and CDR2 ANQGSEA. Trimming removed 6 bases from V and 2 bases from J; junction bases left unmatched: 10. CDR3 size: 15 residues. CDR3 in DNA: TGCAGCGTGTCGACAGGGAGTACCGGCAATCAGCCCCAGCATTTT. It yields the protein CSVSTGSTGNQPQHF. The full variable domain, rest sourced from reference TRBV29-1 and TRBJ1-5, is SAVISQKPSRDICQRGTSLTIQCQVDSQVTMMFWYRQQPGQSLTLIATANQGSEATYESGFVIDKFPISRPNLTFSTLTVSNMSPEDSSIYLCSVSTGSTGNQPQHFGDGTRLSIL.

This clonotype was seen only a few times. This chain connects TRBV27 to TRBJ2-7; TRBD1 matches 9 bases. V lost 4 bases to trimming and J lost 0 bases; unmatched junction nucleotides: 4. The length of the CDR3 is 15 residues. Germline V gene sequence: CDR1 MNHEY, CDR2 SMNVEV (reference sequence). In DNA form, the CDR3 reads TGTGCCAGCAGTTGGGGGACAGGGAGCTCCTACGAGCAGTACTTC. Residues: CASSWGTGSSYEQYF.

This rearrangement joins TRBV28 to TRBJ1-5; D is possibly TRBD1 (6 bases). CDR3 size: 15 residues. V was trimmed by 7 bases and J by 4 bases, leaving 17 bases between them. Germline CDR1 reads MDHEN; CDR2 reads SYDVKM. The CDR3 spells CASTPSGAGNQPQHF. The CDR3 DNA reads as TGTGCCAGCACTCCCTCGGGGGCCGGGAATCAGCCCCAGCATTTT. Filled out from reference TRBV28 and TRBJ1-5, the complete variable domain reads DVKVTQSSRYLVKRTGEKVFLECVQDMDHENMFWYRQDPGLGLRLIYFSYDVKMKEKGDIPEGYSVSREKKERFSLILESASTNQTSMYLCASTPSGAGNQPQHFGDGTRLSIL.

The CDR3: CASSWAGKGYTF. CDR3 DNA sequence: TGTGCCAGCAGTTGGGCAGGGAAAGGCTACACCTTC. The chain uses TRBV6-5 and TRBJ1-2, with D maybe TRBD1 (5 bases). Germline V gene sequence: CDR1 MNHEY, CDR2 SVGAGI. The germline V and J ends were trimmed by 4 bases and 8 bases, with 11 bases remaining between them. This CDR3 is built from 12 residues.

This chain connects TRBV27 to TRBJ1-4; 11 positions agree with TRBD1. The CDR3 loop spans 15 amino acids. J gave up 6 bases and V 7 bases, and 7 bases lay outside the gene matches. Germline CDR1 reads MNHEY; CDR2 reads SMNVEV (reference sequence). The CDR3 DNA sequence: TGTGCCAGCAAACAAGGACAGGGGGCCTATGAAAAACTGTTTTTT. It specifies CASKQGQGAYEKLFF.

This clonotype has more than one count but fewer than ten. This chain connects TRBV12-3 or TRBV12-4 to TRBJ2-1; D may correspond to TRBD1 or TRBD2 (7 bases each). CDR3 size: 16 residues. V shed 6 bases and J shed 5 bases, with 20 bases lying between them. CDR3: CASRPGGGMAHNEQFF. In nucleotides, the CDR3 is TGTGCCAGCAGGCCAGGGGGGGGGATGGCCCACAATGAGCAGTTCTTC.

The chain links TRBV16 to TRBJ2-3; D ambiguous. Per the germline V gene, CDR1 is KGHSY and CDR2 is FQNENV. Trimming took off 0 bases at V and 0 bases at J, with 7 bases between the two ends. This CDR3 has 15 residues. CDR3 region: CASSQSQVSTDTQYF. The DNA of the CDR3 is TGTGCCAGCAGCCAATCGCAGGTCAGCACAGATACGCAGTATTTT.

The rearrangement uses TRBV5-1 and TRBJ1-4, with 7 bases matching TRBD1. Germline V gives CDR1 SGHRS, CDR2 YFSETQ. The CDR3 covers 14 residues. Losses at the gene ends were 4 bases for V and 8 bases for J; bases not matched to a gene: 8. The CDR3 DNA follows: TGCGCCAGCAGCCCAGGGGGAGTTGCGGAAAAACTGTTTTTT. This gives the protein CASSPGGVAEKLFF.

The chain has TRBV18 and TRBJ2-2; maybe TRBD1 (5 bases). The CDR3 is made up of 17 amino acids. Trimming removed 1 base at V and 1 base at J, with 13 bases between. Germline values: CDR1 KGHSH, CDR2 LQKENI. CDR3 amino acids: CASSPRVPTGNTGELFF. As DNA, the CDR3 is TGTGCCAGCTCACCACGGGTGCCTACAGGGAACACCGGGGAGCTGTTTTTT.

This clonotype was observed at least ten times. The V call is TRBV12-3 or TRBV12-4, the J call TRBJ2-1; 8 nucleotides agree with TRBD2. The CDR3 is 17 residues long. J was trimmed by 7 bases and V by 6 bases; bases with no gene match: 17. The CDR3 DNA follows: TGTGCCAGCAGGTCCCTAACCGGGACTAGGGTGGGGAATGAGCAGTTCTTC. This codes for CASRSLTGTRVGNEQFF.

This clonotype has only a few counts. This chain uses TRBV12-3 or TRBV12-4 with TRBJ1-1, with D possibly TRBD1 on 5 matching bases. Trimming pared 6 bases from V and 0 bases from J, leaving 14 bases between. The CDR3 runs 15 residues. The CDR3 DNA reads TGTGCCAGCAGGGCAACAGGAAGAATGAACACTGAAGCTTTCTTT. Translated, it gives CASRATGRMNTEAFF.

The rearrangement links TRBV27 to TRBJ1-2, with 7 bases identical to TRBD1. Germline loops: CDR1 MNHEY, CDR2 SMNVEV (reference sequence). V lost 6 bases and J lost 4; bases outside the gene matches: 2. This CDR3 has 12 residues. The CDR3 here is CASRTGSYGYTF. The CDR3 DNA reads TGTGCCAGCAGGACAGGGAGCTATGGCTACACCTTC.

This clonotype was counted between two and nine times. The chain uses TRBV12-3 or TRBV12-4 and TRBJ2-5; no clear D gene. The CDR3 runs 13 residues. Trimming removed 6 bases from V and 5 bases from J, with 13 bases in between. The CDR3 sequence: CASSLPHEETQYF. CDR3 nucleotide sequence: TGTGCCAGCAGCCTCCCCCACGAGGAGACCCAGTACTTC.

This clonotype came up a few times. The chain is built from TRBV6-1 and TRBJ1-5, with D possibly TRBD1 on 6 matching bases. The CDR3 is made up of 14 amino acids. Germline lookup yields CDR1 MNHNS and CDR2 SASEGT. The ends were cut back, 1 base at V and 6 bases at J, with 10 bases in the middle. The CDR3 is CASSEGGRGQPQHF. The CDR3, as DNA: TGTGCCAGCAGTGAAGGAGGCAGGGGTCAGCCCCAGCATTTT.

Only a few counts were recorded for this clonotype. The chain couples TRBV7-8 to TRBJ1-6; D not certain. The V gene lost 1 base and the J gene lost 0 bases, with 7 bases spanning the gap. The CDR3 contains 16 residues. Germline CDR1 and CDR2: SGHVS and FQNEAQ. Here the CDR3 reads CASSLVAGSYNSPLHF. Written as DNA, the CDR3 is TGTGCCAGCAGCTTAGTTGCAGGCTCCTATAATTCACCCCTCCACTTT.

The V call is TRBV12-3 or TRBV12-4, the J call TRBJ1-1; TRBD1 might be the D (5 bases). The V end lost 5 bases, the J end lost 0 bases, and 13 bases lay between the germline ends. CDR3 length: 15 amino acids. The chain's CDR3 is CASSGRVLMNTEAFF. The CDR3 region has the DNA TGTGCCAGCAGTGGCAGGGTCCTCATGAACACTGAAGCTTTCTTT.

This clonotype was observed a handful of times. This sequence joins TRBV6-2 or TRBV6-3 and TRBJ2-2; tentatively, D is TRBD1 (5 bases). The germline V and J ends were trimmed by 6 bases and 2 bases, with 13 bases remaining between them. Germline V CDR1 and CDR2: MNHEY, SVGEGT. This CDR3 contains 15 residues. As DNA, the CDR3 is TGTGCCAGCAGCGCCGGACATGATAACACCGGGGAGCTGTTTTTT. Amino acid sequence: CASSAGHDNTGELFF.

This clonotype was counted only a few times. V usage is TRBV2 and J usage is TRBJ2-4; 11 nucleotides line up with TRBD2. The V and J ends lost 0 bases and 13 bases, in that order; junction bases with no gene match: 11. Germline V CDR1 and CDR2: SNHLY, FYNNEI. This CDR3 comprises 16 residues. The CDR3 loop is CASSEATSGAPGGQYF. The CDR3 DNA is TGTGCCAGCAGTGAAGCGACTAGCGGGGCTCCCGGCGGGCAGTACTTC.

V is TRBV9 and J is TRBJ1-4, with 10 bases that match TRBD1. CDR3 length: 14 residues. Germline values: CDR1 SGDLS, CDR2 YYNGEE. V was pared by 4 bases and J by 9 bases, with 6 bases of the junction left unmatched. CDR3 region: CASSSGDRGQKLFF. The CDR3 DNA reads TGTGCCAGCAGCTCGGGAGACAGGGGGCAAAAACTGTTTTTT. Drawing the rest from reference TRBV9 and TRBJ1-4, the complete variable domain is DSGVTQTPKHLITATGQRVTLRCSPRSGDLSVYWYQQSLDQGLQFLIQYYNGEERAKGNILERFSAQQFPDLHSELNLSSLELGDSALYFCASSSGDRGQKLFFGSGTQLSVL.

This chain uses TRBV5-1 with TRBJ2-5, with D perhaps TRBD2 (6 bases). This CDR3 has 14 amino acids. The ends were cut back, 4 bases at V and 5 bases at J, with 15 bases in the middle. Germline V gene sequence: CDR1 SGHRS, CDR2 YFSETQ. CDR3 DNA: TGCGCCAGCAGCGTGACGGATGGAGGGGAGACCCAGTACTTC. It is translated as CASSVTDGGETQYF.